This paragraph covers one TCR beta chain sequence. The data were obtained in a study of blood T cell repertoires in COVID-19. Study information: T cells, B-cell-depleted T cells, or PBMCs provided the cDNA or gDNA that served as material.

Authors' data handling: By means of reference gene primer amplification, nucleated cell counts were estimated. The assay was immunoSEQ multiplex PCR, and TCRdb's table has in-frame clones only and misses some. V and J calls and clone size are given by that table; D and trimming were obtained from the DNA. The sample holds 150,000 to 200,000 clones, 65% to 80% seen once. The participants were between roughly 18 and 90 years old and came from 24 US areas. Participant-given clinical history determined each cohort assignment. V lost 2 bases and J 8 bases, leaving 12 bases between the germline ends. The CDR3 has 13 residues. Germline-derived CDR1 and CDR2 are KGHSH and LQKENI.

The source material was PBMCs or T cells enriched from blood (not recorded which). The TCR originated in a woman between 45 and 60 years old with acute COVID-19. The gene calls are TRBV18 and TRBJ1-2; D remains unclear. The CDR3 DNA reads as TGTGCCAGCTCACCAAACCAGGAGGAGGGCTACACCTTC. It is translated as CASSPNQEEGYTF. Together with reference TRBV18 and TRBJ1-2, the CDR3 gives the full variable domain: NAGVMQNPRHLVRRRGQEARLRCSPMKGHSHVYWYRQLPEEGLKFMVYLQKENIIDESGMPKERFSAEFPKEGPSILRIQQVVRGDSAAYFCASSPNQEEGYTFGSGTRLTVV.